The clone carrying this T cell receptor (beta chain) was recorded only once. This sample was included in a study of blood T cell repertoires in COVID-19. In the study's own analysis: It was from reference gene primer amplification that nucleated cell counts were estimated. TCRdb keeps only in-frame clones here, not all; method: immunoSEQ multiplex PCR. Clone size and the V and J calls come from that table; the DNA yielded D and trimming. The sample has around 100,000 clones; just under 85% are singletons. Germline lookup yields CDR1 SGHVS and CDR2 FNYEAQ. The CDR3 extends over 15 amino acids. Trimming removed 0 bases at V and 4 bases at J, with 12 bases between.

Specimen: peripheral blood. This receptor was obtained from a man between 45 and 60 years old with active or convalescent COVID-19. The chain has TRBV7-6 and TRBJ2-5, with D possibly matching TRBD1 (8 bases). The CDR3 sequence is CASSLADREGETQYF. CDR3 bases: TGTGCCAGCAGCTTAGCGGACAGGGAGGGAGAGACCCAGTACTTC. The full variable domain, in which reference TRBV7-6 and TRBJ2-5 provide the parts outside the CDR3, is GAGVSQSPRYKVTKRGQDVALRCDPISGHVSLYWYRQALGQGPEFLTYFNYEAQQDKSGLPNDRFSAERPEGSISTLTIQRTEQRDSAMYRCASSLADREGETQYFGPGTRLLVL.